The 3 T cell receptor beta chains reported below all come from one sample, sequenced in a study of cytomegalovirus exposure and HLA in healthy donors. The study ran its PCR with 60 Vbeta and 13 Jbeta primers. Repertoires were generated with immunoSEQ multiplex PCR, while TCRdb's copy carries only in-frame clones and drops some. Of about 90,000 clones in the sample, 62% are singletons; the top ten hold around 5%. The source material was PBMCs. These receptors all come from a woman aged 25 to 39 in good health and CMV-seropositive.

This clone was detected a few times. This sequence joins TRBV5-1 and TRBJ2-1, with 10 bases identical to TRBD1. J lost 10 bases, V lost 0 bases, and 7 bases had no gene match. CDR1 and CDR2 from the germline V gene are SGHRS and YFSETQ. The CDR3 covers 15 residues. This chain's CDR3 is CASSLGGQGEGEQFF. CDR3 coding DNA: TGCGCCAGCAGCTTGGGAGGACAGGGGGAGGGAGAGCAGTTCTTC.

The chain has TRBV19 and TRBJ2-1; weak D call: TRBD1 (7 bases). Germline CDR1 is LNHDA and CDR2 is SQIVND (reference sequence). V lost 3 bases and J lost 3, with 18 bases in between. CDR3 length: 17 residues. This chain's CDR3 is CASSIDKAGGNYNEQFF. CDR3 coding DNA: TGTGCCAGTAGTATCGATAAGGCAGGGGGGAACTACAATGAGCAGTTCTTC.

The CDR3 sequence: CASSQGLASYEQYF. The CDR3 DNA sequence: TGCGCCAGCAGCCAAGGGTTGGCCTCCTACGAGCAGTACTTC. The chain joins TRBV4-3 to TRBJ2-7; D remains unclear. V lost 1 base, J lost 0 bases, and 7 bases lay in between. Germline loops: CDR1 LGHNA, CDR2 YSLEER. The length of the CDR3 is 14 residues.